This T cell receptor beta chain derives from a study of graft-versus-host responses after intestinal transplantation. The overall study: Recipients across the board were started on anti-thymocyte globulin induction, then kept on tacrolimus and steroids for two to three years. Whole-study results and caveats: The highest levels of circulating GvH clones went along with early declines in HvG clones after transplant.

Only in-frame clones appear in the TCRdb table, and some are missing; sequencing was by immunoSEQ multiplex PCR. The sample includes 130,000 to 150,000 clones, around nine tenths seen only once; the top ten take 0.19%. Germline V gene lookup returns CDR1 GTSNPN and CDR2 SVGIG (reference sequence). The CDR3 length is 15 residues. Deletions cut 0 bases from V and 0 bases from J, with 11 bases between. Comments on this clone: Its specificity is unknown.

The chain uses TRBV30 and TRBJ1-1; a possible D gene is TRBD1 (5 bases). This sequence was found in a human donor who received an intestinal transplant. The source was unstimulated CD4+ T cells sorted from spleen or lymph node cells, collected before intestinal transplant. CDR3 amino acids: CAWSVGPVLNTEAFF. In DNA, the CDR3 is TGTGCCTGGAGTGTGGGGCCCGTGTTGAACACTGAAGCTTTCTTT.